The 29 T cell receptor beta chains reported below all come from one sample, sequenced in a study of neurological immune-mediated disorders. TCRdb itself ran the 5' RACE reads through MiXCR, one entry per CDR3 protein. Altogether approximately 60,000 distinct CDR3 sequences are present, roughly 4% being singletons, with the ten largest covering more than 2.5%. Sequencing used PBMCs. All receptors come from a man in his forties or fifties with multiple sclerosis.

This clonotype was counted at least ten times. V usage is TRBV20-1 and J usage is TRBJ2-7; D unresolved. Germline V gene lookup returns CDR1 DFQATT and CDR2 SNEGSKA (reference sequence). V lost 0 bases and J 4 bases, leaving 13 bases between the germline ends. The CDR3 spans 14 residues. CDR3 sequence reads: CSARDGLTGYEQYF. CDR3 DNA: TGCAGTGCTAGAGATGGGCTAACGGGTTACGAGCAGTACTTC.

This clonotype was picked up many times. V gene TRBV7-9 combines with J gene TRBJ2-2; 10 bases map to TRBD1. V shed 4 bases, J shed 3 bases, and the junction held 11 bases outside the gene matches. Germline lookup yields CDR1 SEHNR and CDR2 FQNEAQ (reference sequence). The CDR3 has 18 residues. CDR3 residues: CASSSTISGQGYTGELFF. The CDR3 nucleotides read TGTGCCAGCAGCTCCACCATCTCGGGACAGGGGTACACCGGGGAGCTGTTTTTT.

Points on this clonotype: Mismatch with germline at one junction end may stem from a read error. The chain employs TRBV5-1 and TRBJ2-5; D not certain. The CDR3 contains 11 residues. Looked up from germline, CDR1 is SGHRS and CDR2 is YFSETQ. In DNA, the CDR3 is TGCGCCAGCAGATTGGGGGAGACCCAGTACTTC. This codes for CASRLGETQYF.

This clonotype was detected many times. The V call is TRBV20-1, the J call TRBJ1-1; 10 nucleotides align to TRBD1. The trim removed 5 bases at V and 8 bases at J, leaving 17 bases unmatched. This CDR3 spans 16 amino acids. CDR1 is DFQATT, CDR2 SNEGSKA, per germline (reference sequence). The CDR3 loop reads CSAPLRQGAIGSEAFF. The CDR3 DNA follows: TGCAGTGCTCCTCTCCGACAGGGGGCTATTGGGAGCGAAGCTTTCTTT.

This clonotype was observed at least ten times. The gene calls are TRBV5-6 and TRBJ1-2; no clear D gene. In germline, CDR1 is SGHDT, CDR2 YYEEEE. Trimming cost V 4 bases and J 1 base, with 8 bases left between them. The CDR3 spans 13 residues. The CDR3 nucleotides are TGTGCCAGCAGCCGCAGGAATAACTATGGCTACACCTTC. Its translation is CASSRRNNYGYTF.

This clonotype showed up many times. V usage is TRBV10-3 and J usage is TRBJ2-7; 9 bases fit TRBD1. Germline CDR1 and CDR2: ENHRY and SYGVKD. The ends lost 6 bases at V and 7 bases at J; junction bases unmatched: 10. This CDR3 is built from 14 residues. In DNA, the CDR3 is TGTGCCATCAGCACCGGGACAGGGATCTTTGAGCAGTACTTC. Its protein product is CAISTGTGIFEQYF.

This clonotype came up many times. In nucleotides, the CDR3 is TGCAGTGCCCGTGACGGTATTGGCGTCACCGGGGAGCTGTTTTTT. Residues: CSARDGIGVTGELFF. The V call is TRBV20-1, the J call TRBJ2-2; D remains unclear. Per the germline V gene, CDR1 is DFQATT and CDR2 is SNEGSKA (reference sequence). The CDR3 contains 15 residues. Trimming cost V 6 bases and J 4 bases, with 18 bases left between them.

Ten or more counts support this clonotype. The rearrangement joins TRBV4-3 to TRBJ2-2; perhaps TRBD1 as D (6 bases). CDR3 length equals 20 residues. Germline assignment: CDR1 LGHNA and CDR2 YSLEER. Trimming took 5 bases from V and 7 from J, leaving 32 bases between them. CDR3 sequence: CASSSSRDIAGTVSDGELFF. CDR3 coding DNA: TGCGCCAGCAGCTCGTCCCGGGACATCGCGGGCACGGTTAGTGACGGGGAGCTGTTTTTT.

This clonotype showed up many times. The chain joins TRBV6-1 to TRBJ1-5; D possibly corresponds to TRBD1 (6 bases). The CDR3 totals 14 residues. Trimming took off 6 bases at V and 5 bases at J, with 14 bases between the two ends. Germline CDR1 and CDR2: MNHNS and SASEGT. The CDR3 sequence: CASSVTGLDQPQHF. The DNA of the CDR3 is TGTGCCAGCAGCGTTACAGGGTTGGATCAGCCCCAGCATTTT.

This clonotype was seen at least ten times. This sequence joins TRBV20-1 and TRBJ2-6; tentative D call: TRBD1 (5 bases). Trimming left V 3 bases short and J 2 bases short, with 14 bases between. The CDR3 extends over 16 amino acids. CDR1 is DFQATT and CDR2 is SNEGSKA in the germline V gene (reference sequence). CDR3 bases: TGCAGTGCTAGGTCTGACAGCAGTCCTGGGGCCAACGTCCTGACTTTC. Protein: CSARSDSSPGANVLTF.

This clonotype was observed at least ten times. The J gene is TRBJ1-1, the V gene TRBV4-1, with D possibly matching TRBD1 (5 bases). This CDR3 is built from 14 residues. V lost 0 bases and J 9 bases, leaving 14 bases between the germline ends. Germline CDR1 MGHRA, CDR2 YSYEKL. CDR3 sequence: CASSQESGWKKAFF. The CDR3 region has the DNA TGCGCCAGCAGCCAAGAATCAGGGTGGAAGAAAGCTTTCTTT.

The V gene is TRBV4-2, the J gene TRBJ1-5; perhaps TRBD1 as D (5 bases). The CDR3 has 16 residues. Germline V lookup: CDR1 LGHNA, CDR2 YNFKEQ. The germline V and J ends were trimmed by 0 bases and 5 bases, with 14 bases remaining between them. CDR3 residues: CASSQDVGGKYQPQHF. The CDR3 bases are TGTGCCAGCAGCCAAGATGTTGGGGGGAAGTATCAGCCCCAGCATTTT.

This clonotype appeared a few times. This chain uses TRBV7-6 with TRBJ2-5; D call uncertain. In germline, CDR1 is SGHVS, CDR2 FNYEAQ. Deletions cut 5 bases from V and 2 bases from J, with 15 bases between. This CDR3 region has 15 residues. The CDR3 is CASSPTQDAQETQYF. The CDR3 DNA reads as TGTGCCAGCAGCCCAACCCAGGATGCACAAGAGACCCAGTACTTC.

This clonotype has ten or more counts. The CDR3 loop reads CSAKGASNSPLHF. CDR3 coding DNA: TGCAGTGCTAAGGGGGCCTCCAATTCACCCCTCCACTTT. The V call is TRBV20-1, the J call TRBJ1-6; TRBD1 matches at 7 bases. The V and J ends lost 4 bases and 7 bases, in that order; junction bases with no gene match: 4. This CDR3 spans 13 amino acids. Germline loops: CDR1 DFQATT, CDR2 SNEGSKA (reference sequence).

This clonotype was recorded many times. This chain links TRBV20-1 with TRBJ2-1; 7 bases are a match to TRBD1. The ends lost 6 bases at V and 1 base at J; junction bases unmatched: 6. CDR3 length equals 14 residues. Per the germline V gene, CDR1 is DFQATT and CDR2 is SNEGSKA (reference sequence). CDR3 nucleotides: TGCAGTGCATCTACAGGGGATTCCTACAATGAGCAGTTCTTC. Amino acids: CSASTGDSYNEQFF.

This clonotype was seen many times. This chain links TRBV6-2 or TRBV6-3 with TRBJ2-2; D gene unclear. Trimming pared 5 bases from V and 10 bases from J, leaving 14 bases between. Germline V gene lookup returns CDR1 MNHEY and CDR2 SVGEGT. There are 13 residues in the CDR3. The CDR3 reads CASSEGFFMELFF. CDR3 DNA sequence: TGTGCCAGCAGTGAAGGATTCTTCATGGAGCTGTTTTTT.

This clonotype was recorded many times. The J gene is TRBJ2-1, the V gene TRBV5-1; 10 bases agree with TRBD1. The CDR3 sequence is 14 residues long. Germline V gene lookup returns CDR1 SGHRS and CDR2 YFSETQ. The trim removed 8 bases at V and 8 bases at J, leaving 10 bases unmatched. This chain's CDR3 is CARTRVDRGDEQFF. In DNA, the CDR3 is TGCGCCAGAACTCGAGTGGACAGGGGGGATGAGCAGTTCTTC.

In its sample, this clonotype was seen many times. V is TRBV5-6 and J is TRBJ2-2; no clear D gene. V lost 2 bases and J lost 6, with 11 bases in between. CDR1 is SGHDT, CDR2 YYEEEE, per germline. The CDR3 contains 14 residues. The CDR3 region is CASSLGRGAGELFF. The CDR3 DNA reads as TGTGCCAGCAGCTTAGGCAGAGGCGCCGGGGAGCTGTTTTTT.

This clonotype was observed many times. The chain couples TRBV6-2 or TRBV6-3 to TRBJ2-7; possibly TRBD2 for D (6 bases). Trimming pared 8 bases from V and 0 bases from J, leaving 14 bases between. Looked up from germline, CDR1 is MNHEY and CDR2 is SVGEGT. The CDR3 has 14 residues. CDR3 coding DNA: TGTGCCAGCCAAGGAGGGGCGAGCTCCTACGAGCAGTACTTC. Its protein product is CASQGGASSYEQYF.

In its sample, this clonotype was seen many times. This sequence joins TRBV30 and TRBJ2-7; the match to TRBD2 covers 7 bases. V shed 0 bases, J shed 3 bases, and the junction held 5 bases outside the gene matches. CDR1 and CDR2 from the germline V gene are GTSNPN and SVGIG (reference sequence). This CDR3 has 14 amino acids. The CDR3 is CAWSVRGERYEQYV. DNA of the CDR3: TGTGCCTGGAGTGTACGGGGGGAACGCTACGAGCAGTACGTC.

CDR3 loop: CSARFGVSEQFF. As DNA, the CDR3 is TGCAGTGCTAGATTCGGGGTCTCTGAGCAGTTCTTC. The gene calls are TRBV20-1 and TRBJ2-1; TRBD2 is a possible D gene (5 bases). CDR1 and CDR2 from the germline V gene are DFQATT and SNEGSKA (reference sequence). V was pared by 2 bases and J by 9 bases, with 11 bases between. The CDR3 spans 12 residues.

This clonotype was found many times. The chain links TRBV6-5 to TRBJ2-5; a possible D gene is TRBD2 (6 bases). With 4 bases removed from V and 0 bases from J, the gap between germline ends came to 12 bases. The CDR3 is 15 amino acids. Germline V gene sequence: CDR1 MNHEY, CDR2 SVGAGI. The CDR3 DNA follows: TGTGCCAGCAGTTTATTCCGGGACTACCAAGAGACCCAGTACTTC. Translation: CASSLFRDYQETQYF.

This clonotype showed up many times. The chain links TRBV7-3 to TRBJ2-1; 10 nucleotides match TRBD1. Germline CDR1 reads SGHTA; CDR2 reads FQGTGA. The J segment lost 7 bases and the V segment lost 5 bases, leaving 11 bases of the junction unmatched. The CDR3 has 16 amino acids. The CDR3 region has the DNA TGTGCCAGCAGCCCAAGCTGGACAGGGGGGAGAAATGAGCAGTTCTTC. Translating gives CASSPSWTGGRNEQFF.

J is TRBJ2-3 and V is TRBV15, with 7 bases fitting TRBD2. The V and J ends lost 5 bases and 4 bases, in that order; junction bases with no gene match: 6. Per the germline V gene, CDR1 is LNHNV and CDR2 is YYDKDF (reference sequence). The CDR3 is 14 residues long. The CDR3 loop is CATSVGRGADTQYF. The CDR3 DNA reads TGTGCCACCAGCGTCGGACGGGGGGCAGATACGCAGTATTTT.

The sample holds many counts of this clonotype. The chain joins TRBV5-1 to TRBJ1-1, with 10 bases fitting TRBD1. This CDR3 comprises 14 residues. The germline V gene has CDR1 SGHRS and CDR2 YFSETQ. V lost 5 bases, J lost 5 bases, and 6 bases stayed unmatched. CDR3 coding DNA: TGCGCCAGCAGGCGACAGGGGGCCGTTACTGAAGCTTTCTTT. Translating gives CASRRQGAVTEAFF.

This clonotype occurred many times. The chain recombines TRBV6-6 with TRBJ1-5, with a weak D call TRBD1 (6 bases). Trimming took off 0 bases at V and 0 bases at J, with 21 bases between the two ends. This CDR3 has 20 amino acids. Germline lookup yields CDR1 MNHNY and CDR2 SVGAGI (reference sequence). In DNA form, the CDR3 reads TGTGCCAGCAGTTACTCGGGGGGGGCTGGAGGTCCTAATAGCAATCAGCCCCAGCATTTT. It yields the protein CASSYSGGAGGPNSNQPQHF.

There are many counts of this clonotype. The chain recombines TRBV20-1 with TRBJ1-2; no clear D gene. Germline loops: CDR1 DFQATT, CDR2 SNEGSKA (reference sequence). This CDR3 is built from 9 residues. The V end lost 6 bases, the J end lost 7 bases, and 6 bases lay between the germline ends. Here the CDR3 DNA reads TGCAGTGCAAACCCTGGCTACACCTTC. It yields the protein CSANPGYTF.

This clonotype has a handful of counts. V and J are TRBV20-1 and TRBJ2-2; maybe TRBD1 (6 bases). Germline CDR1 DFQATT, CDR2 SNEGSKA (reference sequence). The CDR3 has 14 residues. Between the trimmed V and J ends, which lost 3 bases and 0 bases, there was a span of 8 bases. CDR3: CSASRTANTGELFF. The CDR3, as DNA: TGCAGTGCTAGTAGGACAGCGAACACCGGGGAGCTGTTTTTT.

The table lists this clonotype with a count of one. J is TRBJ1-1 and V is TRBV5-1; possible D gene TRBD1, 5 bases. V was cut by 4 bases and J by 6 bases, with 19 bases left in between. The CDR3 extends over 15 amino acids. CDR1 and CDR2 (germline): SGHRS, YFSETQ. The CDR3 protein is CASSLRGLKPSEAFF. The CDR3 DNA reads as TGCGCCAGCAGCCTGCGGGGCCTAAAACCTTCTGAAGCTTTCTTT.